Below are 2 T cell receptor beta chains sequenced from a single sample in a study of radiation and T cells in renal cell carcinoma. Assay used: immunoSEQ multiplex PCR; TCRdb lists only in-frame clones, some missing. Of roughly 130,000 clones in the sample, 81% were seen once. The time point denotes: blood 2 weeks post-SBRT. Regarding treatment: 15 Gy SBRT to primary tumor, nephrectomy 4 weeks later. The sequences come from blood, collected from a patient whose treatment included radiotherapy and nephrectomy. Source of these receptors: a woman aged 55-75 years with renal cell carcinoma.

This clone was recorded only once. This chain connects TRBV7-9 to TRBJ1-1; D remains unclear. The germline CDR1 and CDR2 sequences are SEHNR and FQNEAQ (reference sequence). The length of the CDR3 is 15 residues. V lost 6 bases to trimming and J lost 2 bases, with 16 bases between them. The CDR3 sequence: CASRGKVRLNTEAFF. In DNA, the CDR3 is TGTGCCAGCAGGGGAAAGGTTCGGCTTAACACTGAAGCTTTCTTT.

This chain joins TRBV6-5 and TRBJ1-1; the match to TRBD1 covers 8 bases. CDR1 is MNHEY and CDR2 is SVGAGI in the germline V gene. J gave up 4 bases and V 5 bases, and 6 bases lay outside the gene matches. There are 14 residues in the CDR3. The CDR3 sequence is CASSGQGPLTEAFF. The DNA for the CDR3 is TGTGCCAGCAGTGGACAGGGACCCCTCACTGAAGCTTTCTTT.